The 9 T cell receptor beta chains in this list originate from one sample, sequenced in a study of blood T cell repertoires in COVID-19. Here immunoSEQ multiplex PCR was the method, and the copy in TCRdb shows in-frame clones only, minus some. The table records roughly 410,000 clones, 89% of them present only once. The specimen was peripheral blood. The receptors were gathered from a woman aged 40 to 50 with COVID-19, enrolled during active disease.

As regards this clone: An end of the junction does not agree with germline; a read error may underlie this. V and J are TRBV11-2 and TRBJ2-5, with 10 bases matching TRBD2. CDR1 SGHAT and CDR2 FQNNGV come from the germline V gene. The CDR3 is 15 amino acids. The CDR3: CASSLAGGYQETQYF. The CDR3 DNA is TGTGCCAGCAGTTTAGCGGGGGGTTACCAAGAGACCCAGTACTTC.

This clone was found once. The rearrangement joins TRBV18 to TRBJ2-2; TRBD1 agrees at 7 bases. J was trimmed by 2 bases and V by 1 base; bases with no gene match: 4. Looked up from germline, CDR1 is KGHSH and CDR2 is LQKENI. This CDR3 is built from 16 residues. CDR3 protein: CASSPRGTANTGELFF. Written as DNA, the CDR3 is TGTGCCAGCTCACCACGTGGGACAGCTAACACCGGGGAGCTGTTTTTT.

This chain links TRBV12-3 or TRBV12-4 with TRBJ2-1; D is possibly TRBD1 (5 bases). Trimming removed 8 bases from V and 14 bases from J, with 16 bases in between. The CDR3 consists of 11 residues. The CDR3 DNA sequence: TGTGCCAGCGCGTTAGTCGAAGGGGAGTTCTTC. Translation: CASALVEGEFF.

The chain's CDR3 is CASSSGTPSYNEQFF. CDR3 in DNA: TGCGCCAGCAGCTCCGGGACTCCATCTTACAATGAGCAGTTCTTC. The gene calls are TRBV5-1 and TRBJ2-1, with a weak D call TRBD2 (6 bases). Germline values: CDR1 SGHRS, CDR2 YFSETQ. V was pared by 3 bases and J by 4 bases, with 14 bases between. The CDR3 runs 15 residues. The whole variable domain, remainder taken from reference TRBV5-1 and TRBJ2-1, is KAGVTQTPRYLIKTRGQQVTLSCSPISGHRSVSWYQQTPGQGLQFLFEYFSETQRNKGNFPGRFSGRQFSNSRSEMNVSTLELGDSALYLCASSSGTPSYNEQFFGPGTRLTVL.

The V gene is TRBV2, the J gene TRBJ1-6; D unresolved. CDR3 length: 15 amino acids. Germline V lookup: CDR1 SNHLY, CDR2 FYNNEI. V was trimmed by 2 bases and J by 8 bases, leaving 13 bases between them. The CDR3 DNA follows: TGTGCCAGCAGTGAAAGTAGTCCACTTGATTCACCCCTCCACTTT. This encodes CASSESSPLDSPLHF.

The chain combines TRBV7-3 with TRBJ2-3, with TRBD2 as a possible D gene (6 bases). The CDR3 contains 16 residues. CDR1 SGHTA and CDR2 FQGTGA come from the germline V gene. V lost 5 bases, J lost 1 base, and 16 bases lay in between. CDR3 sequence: CASSQLSSVGTDTQYF. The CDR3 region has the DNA TGTGCCAGCAGCCAACTTTCTAGCGTCGGCACAGATACGCAGTATTTT.

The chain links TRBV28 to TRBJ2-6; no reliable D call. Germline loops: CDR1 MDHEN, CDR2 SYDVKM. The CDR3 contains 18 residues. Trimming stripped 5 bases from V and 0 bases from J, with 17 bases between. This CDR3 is CASSPYPGVSSGANVLTF. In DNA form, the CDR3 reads TGTGCCAGCAGTCCATACCCGGGTGTTAGCTCTGGGGCCAACGTCCTGACTTTC.

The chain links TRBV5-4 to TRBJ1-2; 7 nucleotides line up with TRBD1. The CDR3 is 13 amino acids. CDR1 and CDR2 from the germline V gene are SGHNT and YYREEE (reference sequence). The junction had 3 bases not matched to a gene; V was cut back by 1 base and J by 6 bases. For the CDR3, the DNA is TGTGCCAGCAGCTTGAGGGACAGCAATGGCTACACCTTC. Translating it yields CASSLRDSNGYTF. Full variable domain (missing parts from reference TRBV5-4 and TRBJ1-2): ETGVTQSPTHLIKTRGQQVTLRCSSQSGHNTVSWYQQALGQGPQFIFQYYREEENGRGNFPPRFSGLQFPNYSSELNVNALELDDSALYLCASSLRDSNGYTFGSGTRLTVV.

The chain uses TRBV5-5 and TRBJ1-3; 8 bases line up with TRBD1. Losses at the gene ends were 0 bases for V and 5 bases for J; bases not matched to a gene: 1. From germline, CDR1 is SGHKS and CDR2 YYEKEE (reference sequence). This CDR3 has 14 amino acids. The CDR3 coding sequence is TGTGCCAGCAGCTTGGCAGGGGGCCGAAACACCATATATTTT. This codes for CASSLAGGRNTIYF.